Listed below are T cell receptor beta chains from one sample, sequenced in a study of Ad26.COV2.S vaccination and SARS-CoV-2 variants. Generated by immunoSEQ multiplex PCR, the TCRdb table keeps only in-frame clones and is missing some. The sample has under 150,000 clones, approximately 90% seen once. This sample comprised peripheral blood, obtained after recovery from COVID-19. The origin of the receptors is a human donor who had recovered from COVID-19. CDR3s include the opening cysteine and the closing phenylalanine or tryptophan. A D gene is named only where the DNA matches it firmly. Clone size is not always given. Where it is, it says once, few, many or a class for expanded clones.

J | V | D | size | CDR3 | DNA
TRBJ1-1 | TRBV24-1 | TRBD1 | - | CATSAPPMGTGDSEAFF | TGTGCCACCAGTGCTCCCCCCATGGGGACAGGGGATTCTGAAGCTTTCTTT
TRBJ1-1 | TRBV6-2/TRBV6-3 | - | - | CASSGGGGGTEAFF | TGTGCCAGCAGCGGGGGAGGGGGTGGCACTGAAGCTTTCTTT
TRBJ2-3 | TRBV5-1 | - | - | CASSLQLARPDTQYF | TGCGCCAGCAGCCTCCAACTAGCTAGGCCAGATACGCAGTATTTT
TRBJ1-2 | TRBV3-1/TRBV3-2 | - | - | CASSREGGNGYTF | TGTGCCAGCAGCCGAGAAGGGGGGAATGGCTACACCTTC
TRBJ2-3 | TRBV18 | - | - | CASSRPSTDTQYF | TGTGCCAGCTCACGACCGAGCACAGATACGCAGTATTTT
TRBJ2-7 | TRBV9 | TRBD2 | - | CASSVGTSGGAMVYEQYF | TGTGCCAGCAGCGTAGGAACTAGCGGGGGGGCCATGGTATACGAGCAGTACTTC
TRBJ1-6 | TRBV6-1 | - | - | CASSEASYRVHVPRNNSPLHF | TGTGCCAGCAGTGAAGCTTCCTACAGGGTACACGTTCCACGTAACAATTCACCCCTCCACTTT
TRBJ2-7 | TRBV7-2 | - | once | CASGQEVQYF | TGTGCCAGCGGCCAAGAAGTGCAGTACTTC
TRBJ1-6 | TRBV4-3 | - | - | CASSQDASPLHF | TGCGCCAGCAGCCAAGACGCCTCACCCCTCCACTTT
TRBJ2-6 | TRBV4-3 | - | - | CASSQDARQQLAGANVLTF | TGCGCCAGCAGCCAAGATGCGCGGCAGCAATTAGCTGGGGCCAACGTCCTGACTTTC
TRBJ1-5 | TRBV6-2/TRBV6-3 | TRBD1 | - | CASSPDRGQQPQHF | TGTGCCAGCAGTCCGGACAGGGGGCAACAGCCCCAGCATTTT
TRBJ2-3 | TRBV4-1 | - | - | CASSQDRGVSTDTQYF | TGCGCCAGCAGCCAAGATCGTGGCGTCAGCACAGATACGCAGTATTTT
TRBJ2-1 | TRBV11-2 | TRBD1 | - | CASSSPRDRGTNEQFF | TGTGCCAGCAGCAGCCCCCGGGACAGGGGAACCAATGAGCAGTTCTTC
TRBJ1-2 | TRBV12-3/TRBV12-4 | - | - | CASSLDRVGYTF | TGTGCCAGCAGTTTAGACAGGGTTGGCTACACCTTC
TRBJ1-2 | TRBV27 | TRBD1 | - | CASSFSDRAGGYTF | TGTGCCAGCAGTTTCTCCGACAGGGCGGGTGGCTACACCTTC
TRBJ2-1 | TRBV6-2/TRBV6-3 | TRBD2 | - | CASSYSRAGGREQFF | TGTGCCAGCAGTTACTCTCGTGCGGGGGGGCGCGAGCAGTTCTTC
TRBJ1-3 | TRBV16 | - | - | CASSQGDSGNTIYF | TGTGCCAGCAGCCAAGGTGACTCTGGAAACACCATATATTTT
TRBJ2-3 | TRBV7-8 | - | - | CASSLGGGTTDTQYF | TGTGCCAGCAGCTTAGGTGGGGGTACCACAGATACGCAGTATTTT
TRBJ2-5 | TRBV29-1 | - | - | CTGGGGQQETQYF | TGCACCGGTGGGGGGGGCCAGCAAGAGACCCAGTACTTC
TRBJ1-2 | TRBV25-1 | TRBD1 | - | CASRGDSLSGYTF | TGTGCCAGCCGGGGGGACAGTCTATCGGGCTACACCTTC
TRBJ2-1 | TRBV4-3 | - | - | CASSQGIGSPYNEQFF | TGCGCCAGCAGCCAAGGGATAGGGTCCCCTTACAATGAGCAGTTCTTC
TRBJ2-7 | TRBV6-6 | TRBD1 | - | CASSAGQGSTYEQYF | TGTGCCAGCAGTGCCGGACAGGGGAGCACCTACGAGCAGTACTTC
TRBJ1-1 | TRBV3-1/TRBV3-2 | - | few | CASKIAAFF | TGTGCCAGTAAAATCGCAGCTTTCTTT
TRBJ2-1 | TRBV9 | TRBD2 | - | CASSVGPASGVSSYNEQFF | TGTGCCAGCAGCGTAGGCCCGGCTAGCGGGGTTAGCTCCTACAATGAGCAGTTCTTC
TRBJ2-3 | TRBV11-2 | TRBD1 | - | CASSAGTGSDTQYF | TGTGCCAGCAGCGCCGGGACAGGGTCAGATACGCAGTATTTT
TRBJ1-2 | TRBV9 | TRBD1 | - | CASSDPTGGPYGYTF | TGTGCCAGCAGCGACCCCACAGGGGGGCCTTATGGCTACACCTTC
TRBJ1-5 | TRBV7-2 | - | - | CASSLGLSNQPQHF | TGTGCCAGCAGCCTGGGACTTAGCAATCAGCCCCAGCATTTT
TRBJ1-5 | TRBV30 | - | - | CAWSVGDPNQPQHF | TGTGCCTGGAGTGTAGGAGATCCCAATCAGCCCCAGCATTTT
TRBJ2-7 | TRBV7-9 | TRBD1 | - | CASSSGTVEQYF | TGTGCCAGCAGCTCGGGGACAGTCGAGCAGTACTTC
TRBJ2-7 | TRBV10-3 | TRBD1 | - | CAISDPDRGSYEQYF | TGTGCCATCAGTGACCCGGACAGGGGCTCCTACGAGCAGTACTTC
TRBJ1-1 | TRBV6-5 | - | few | CASTGAGTEAFF | TGTGCCAGCACGGGGGCTGGGACTGAAGCTTTCTTT
TRBJ2-7 | TRBV7-6 | TRBD1 | once | CASSLGDRFYEQYF | TGTGCCAGCAGCTTGGGGGACAGGTTCTACGAGCAGTACTTC
TRBJ2-2 | TRBV24-1 | - | - | CATSDSLEGPPGELFF | TGTGCCACCAGTGACTCCCTTGAGGGTCCCCCCGGGGAGCTGTTTTTT
TRBJ2-3 | TRBV28 | - | - | CASSKGGDRGTQYF | TGTGCCAGCAGTAAGGGGGGGGATCGAGGTACGCAGTATTTT
TRBJ1-1 | TRBV18 | - | - | CASSLDKNTEAFF | TGTGCCAGCTCACTTGACAAGAACACTGAAGCTTTCTTT
TRBJ1-6 | TRBV4-2 | TRBD1 | few | CASTLQGSYNSPLHF | TGTGCCAGCACCCTACAGGGGTCCTATAATTCACCCCTCCACTTT
TRBJ2-7 | TRBV29-1 | - | - | CSVGLRLSSYEQYF | TGCAGCGTAGGTTTGCGCCTGAGCTCCTACGAGCAGTACTTC
TRBJ2-5 | TRBV18 | - | - | CASSPPTIQETQYF | TGTGCCAGCTCACCACCCACTATCCAAGAGACCCAGTACTTC
TRBJ1-1 | TRBV6-5 | - | - | CASSLVAVEAFF | TGTGCCAGCAGCTTAGTGGCAGTAGAAGCTTTCTTT
TRBJ1-2 | TRBV7-2 | - | - | CASSLKEARDGYTF | TGTGCCAGCAGTCTGAAGGAGGCTCGCGATGGCTACACCTTC
TRBJ1-6 | TRBV30 | - | - | CAWTDGDSPLHF | TGTGCCTGGACAGATGGGGATTCACCCCTCCACTTT